Following are 27 T cell receptor beta chains from one sample sequenced in a study of blood T cell repertoires in COVID-19. Assay: immunoSEQ multiplex PCR; the TCRdb copy retains only in-frame clones and omits some. The sample contains over 20,000 clones, roughly 88% of which appear only once. The sample was peripheral blood. The receptors were gathered from a man aged 70 or older with acute or convalescent COVID-19.

This chain joins TRBV11-2 and TRBJ2-1; TRBD2 might be the D (5 bases). The CDR3 consists of 15 residues. From germline, CDR1 is SGHAT and CDR2 FQNNGV. Trimming took off 5 bases at V and 1 base at J, with 12 bases between the two ends. This CDR3 is CASSLAAVSYNEQFF. CDR3 DNA sequence: TGTGCCAGCAGCCTAGCAGCGGTATCCTACAATGAGCAGTTCTTC.

This clone was seen a handful of times. CDR3 loop: CSVEDVQGGVTEAFF. CDR3 nucleotide sequence: TGCAGCGTTGAAGATGTGCAGGGAGGGGTTACTGAAGCTTTCTTT. The V call is TRBV29-1, the J call TRBJ1-1; D perhaps matches TRBD1 (5 bases). Trimming stripped 0 bases from V and 5 bases from J, with 16 bases between. The germline V gene has CDR1 SQVTM and CDR2 ANQGSEA. This CDR3 spans 15 amino acids.

This clone was detected once. The CDR3 DNA reads TGTGCCAGTAGGGTGGACAGGGCGGGCGAAAAACTGTTTTTT. Its translation: CASRVDRAGEKLFF. The chain uses TRBV19 and TRBJ1-4; 8 bases align to TRBD1. This CDR3 has 14 amino acids. V was clipped by 6 bases and J by 8 bases; unmatched bases: 8. Germline V lookup: CDR1 LNHDA, CDR2 SQIVND (reference sequence).

This chain links TRBV7-3 with TRBJ2-1; D gene ambiguous. Germline V gene lookup returns CDR1 SGHTA and CDR2 FQGTGA. The germline V and J ends were trimmed by 2 bases and 7 bases, with 12 bases remaining between them. The CDR3 extends over 14 amino acids. CDR3: CASSLSPDYNEQFF. The CDR3 DNA reads as TGTGCCAGCAGCTTATCCCCAGATTATAATGAGCAGTTCTTC.

This clone was recorded only once. The chain couples TRBV18 to TRBJ2-2, with TRBD1 as a possible D gene (6 bases). Germline assignment: CDR1 KGHSH and CDR2 LQKENI. CDR3 length: 16 residues. Trimming took 3 bases from V and 1 from J, leaving 12 bases between them. CDR3 sequence: CASSPRGVGNTGELFF. CDR3 nucleotide sequence: TGTGCCAGCTCACCCAGGGGCGTGGGGAACACCGGGGAGCTGTTTTTT.

V gene TRBV15 combines with J gene TRBJ2-7; D is unresolved. The germline V gene encodes CDR1 LNHNV and CDR2 YYDKDF (reference sequence). Trimming removed 0 bases at V and 1 base at J, with 10 bases between. CDR3 length: 15 amino acids. The CDR3, as DNA: TGTGCCACCAGCAGAGATATCCCGAGTTCCTACGAGCAGTACTTC. The encoded protein is CATSRDIPSSYEQYF.

The chain is built from TRBV7-3 and TRBJ2-3; 10 nucleotides align to TRBD2. CDR1 SGHTA and CDR2 FQGTGA come from the germline V gene. This CDR3 has 20 residues. Trimming at V came to 2 bases and at J to 0 bases, leaving 14 bases not matched to a gene. CDR3 residues: CASSLDPGSGRASSTDTQYF. DNA for the CDR3: TGTGCCAGCAGCTTAGACCCCGGGAGCGGGAGGGCCTCTAGCACAGATACGCAGTATTTT.

The rearrangement uses TRBV7-2 and TRBJ2-2, with a weak D call TRBD2 (6 bases). The CDR3 totals 18 residues. CDR1 SGHTA and CDR2 FQGNSA come from the germline V gene. Trimming left V 0 bases short and J 4 bases short, with 18 bases between. CDR3 protein: CASSLALFPGEGTGELFF. The CDR3 DNA sequence: TGTGCCAGCAGCTTAGCGCTATTTCCGGGAGAGGGCACCGGGGAGCTGTTTTTT.

The chain joins TRBV12-3 or TRBV12-4 to TRBJ2-2; TRBD1 is a possible D gene (5 bases). V lost 3 bases to trimming and J lost 15 bases, with 14 bases between them. The CDR3 sequence is 12 residues long. This CDR3 reads CASSFYQGRMFF. CDR3 in DNA: TGTGCCAGCAGTTTTTACCAGGGAAGGATGTTTTTT.

The V and J genes are TRBV19 and TRBJ1-5; D is ambiguous. The CDR3 has 13 residues. CDR1 is LNHDA and CDR2 is SQIVND in the germline V gene (reference sequence). Trimming removed 7 bases from V and 3 bases from J, with 10 bases in between. The CDR3 DNA follows: TGTGCCAGTAACGCCGGGTACAATCAGCCCCAGCATTTT. It translates to CASNAGYNQPQHF.

The rearrangement links TRBV5-4 to TRBJ1-1; tentative D call: TRBD1 (6 bases). The CDR3 runs to 16 residues. Trimming pared 4 bases from V and 3 bases from J, leaving 19 bases between. The germline V gene encodes CDR1 SGHNT and CDR2 YYREEE (reference sequence). The chain's CDR3 is CASSPGGAARDTEAFF. The CDR3 nucleotides read TGTGCCAGCAGCCCGGGGGGGGCGGCTCGGGACACTGAAGCTTTCTTT.

The chain uses TRBV7-2 and TRBJ2-2; 8 bases agree with TRBD1. Germline V CDR1 and CDR2: SGHTA, FQGNSA. Trimming took 2 bases from V and 5 from J; bases not matched to a gene: 7. CDR3 length: 16 residues. CDR3 protein: CASSLSQGAWTGELFF. For the CDR3, the DNA is TGTGCCAGCAGCTTATCCCAGGGGGCTTGGACCGGGGAGCTGTTTTTT. The whole variable domain, filled in from reference TRBV7-2 and TRBJ2-2, reads GAGVSQSPSNKVTEKGKDVELRCDPISGHTALYWYRQSLGQGLEFLIYFQGNSAPDKSGLPSDRFSAERTGGSVSTLTIQRTQQEDSAVYLCASSLSQGAWTGELFFGEGSRLTVL.

The chain couples TRBV25-1 to TRBJ2-7; TRBD1 matches at 7 bases. V shed 6 bases, J shed 3 bases, and the junction held 5 bases outside the gene matches. CDR1 MGHDK and CDR2 SYGVNS come from the germline V gene. This CDR3 has 13 residues. The chain's CDR3 is CASRGDSLYEQYF. In DNA, the CDR3 is TGTGCCAGCAGAGGGGACAGCCTCTACGAGCAGTACTTC.

The V gene is TRBV19, the J gene TRBJ2-2; perhaps TRBD2 as D (7 bases). Germline-derived CDR1 and CDR2 are LNHDA and SQIVND (reference sequence). Trimming took 7 bases from V and 4 from J, leaving 13 bases between them. This CDR3 contains 14 residues. CDR3 DNA sequence: TGTGCCAGTAAAGGGGGAGGGGGCACCGGGGAGCTGTTTTTT. Translated, it gives CASKGGGGTGELFF.

V and J are TRBV7-2 and TRBJ1-1; 9 bases agree with TRBD1. Germline assignment: CDR1 SGHTA and CDR2 FQGNSA. The CDR3 is 16 residues long. V lost 0 bases to trimming and J lost 3 bases; unmatched junction nucleotides: 5. This CDR3 reads CASSLAPGQGHTEAFF. In DNA form, the CDR3 reads TGTGCCAGCAGCTTAGCGCCGGGACAGGGTCACACTGAAGCTTTCTTT.

This chain connects TRBV6-5 to TRBJ2-7, with 14 bases that match TRBD2. Per the germline V gene, CDR1 is MNHEY and CDR2 is SVGAGI. The CDR3 length is 14 residues. The J segment lost 5 bases and the V segment lost 6 bases, leaving 3 bases of the junction unmatched. The CDR3 loop reads CASRPGLAGDEQYF. In nucleotides, the CDR3 is TGTGCCAGCAGACCGGGACTAGCGGGAGACGAGCAGTACTTC.

The rearrangement links TRBV7-3 to TRBJ1-6; a weak D match, TRBD1 (6 bases). CDR1 is SGHTA, CDR2 FQGTGA, per germline. Trimming stripped 3 bases from V and 7 bases from J, with 10 bases between. The length of the CDR3 is 14 residues. The CDR3 loop is CASSLTGRNSPLHF. CDR3 in DNA: TGTGCCAGCAGCTTGACAGGTCGGAATTCACCCCTCCACTTT. Complete variable domain (other parts from reference TRBV7-3 and TRBJ1-6): GAGVSQTPSNKVTEKGKYVELRCDPISGHTALYWYRQSLGQGPEFLIYFQGTGAADDSGLPNDRFFAVRPEGSVSTLKIQRTERGDSAVYLCASSLTGRNSPLHFGNGTRLTVT.

The chain has TRBV6-2 or TRBV6-3 and TRBJ1-5; no reliable D call. Germline loops: CDR1 MNHEY, CDR2 SVGEGT. The CDR3 runs to 14 residues. Trimming stripped 7 bases from V and 0 bases from J, with 10 bases between. CDR3 residues: CASTPQLSNQPQHF. For the CDR3, the DNA is TGTGCCAGCACCCCACAGCTTAGCAATCAGCCCCAGCATTTT.

J is TRBJ2-2 and V is TRBV9, with 9 bases lining up with TRBD1. This CDR3 is 16 amino acids long. The germline V gene encodes CDR1 SGDLS and CDR2 YYNGEE. J gave up 6 bases and V 5 bases, and 11 bases lay outside the gene matches. Here the CDR3 DNA reads TGTGCCAGCAGAGAAGGAGGGACAGGGTGGGCCGGGGAGCTGTTTTTT. This translates into CASREGGTGWAGELFF.

This rearrangement joins TRBV28 to TRBJ1-5; 7 positions match TRBD1. The junction had 6 bases not matched to a gene; V was cut back by 6 bases and J by 7 bases. CDR3 size: 13 residues. CDR1 MDHEN and CDR2 SYDVKM come from the germline V gene. The CDR3, as DNA: TGTGCCAGCAGGGAGGGGGCCGGACAGCCCCAGCATTTT. Amino acid sequence: CASREGAGQPQHF.

The chain links TRBV5-6 to TRBJ2-7; no firm D call. Germline V gene lookup returns CDR1 SGHDT and CDR2 YYEEEE. The CDR3 totals 14 residues. The ends were cut back, 1 base at V and 7 bases at J, with 15 bases in the middle. The CDR3 DNA reads as TGTGCCAGCAGCTTGCGTGGCACCCCCGATGAGCAGTACTTC. The encoded protein is CASSLRGTPDEQYF.

The rearrangement joins TRBV7-2 to TRBJ1-6; a weak D match, TRBD1 (5 bases). V lost 6 bases and J lost 7, with 13 bases in between. Per the germline V gene, CDR1 is SGHTA and CDR2 is FQGNSA. The CDR3 covers 14 residues. The DNA of the CDR3 is TGTGCCAGCAGGTTGGGGGGGTTCAATTCACCCCTCCACTTT. Its translation is CASRLGGFNSPLHF. The full variable domain, its missing parts supplied by reference TRBV7-2 and TRBJ1-6, is GAGVSQSPSNKVTEKGKDVELRCDPISGHTALYWYRQSLGQGLEFLIYFQGNSAPDKSGLPSDRFSAERTGGSVSTLTIQRTQQEDSAVYLCASRLGGFNSPLHFGNGTRLTVT.

This chain links TRBV5-4 with TRBJ2-3, with 11 bases lining up with TRBD2. With V trimmed by 4 bases and J by 11 bases, 21 bases remained unmatched. The CDR3 runs to 18 residues. Per the germline V gene, CDR1 is SGHNT and CDR2 is YYREEE (reference sequence). The CDR3 region has the DNA TGTGCCAGCAGCCCTGGATCCACAGGGACTAGCGGCTCGTTAGGGCAGTATTTT. Amino acid sequence: CASSPGSTGTSGSLGQYF.

The V and J genes are TRBV5-6 and TRBJ1-5, with a tentative D call TRBD1 (6 bases). CDR1 is SGHDT, CDR2 YYEEEE, per germline. Trimming removed 3 bases at V and 6 bases at J, with 10 bases between. This CDR3 comprises 13 residues. The CDR3 DNA reads as TGTGCCAGCAGCTCACAGGGAATTCAGCCCCAGCATTTT. Translation gives CASSSQGIQPQHF.

V gene TRBV7-3 combines with J gene TRBJ2-1; 8 bases map to TRBD2. J lost 4 bases, V lost 2 bases, and 4 bases had no gene match. The CDR3 is 15 residues long. Looked up from germline, CDR1 is SGHTA and CDR2 is FQGTGA. CDR3 in amino acids: CASSLAASGYNEQFF. In nucleotides, the CDR3 is TGTGCCAGCAGCTTAGCGGCTAGCGGGTACAATGAGCAGTTCTTC.

The J gene is TRBJ1-2, the V gene TRBV4-2; 9 nucleotides line up with TRBD1. J gave up 4 bases and V 0 bases, and 3 bases lay outside the gene matches. Per the germline V gene, CDR1 is LGHNA and CDR2 is YNFKEQ. The CDR3 spans 15 residues. CDR3 nucleotides: TGTGCCAGCAGCCAAGATGGGGGACAGGGCTATGGCTACACCTTC. It encodes CASSQDGGQGYGYTF.

V usage is TRBV5-6 and J usage is TRBJ2-5, with TRBD1 matching over 7 bases. The trim removed 0 bases at V and 0 bases at J, leaving 5 bases unmatched. Germline V CDR1 and CDR2: SGHDT, YYEEEE. The CDR3 has 16 residues. CDR3 loop: CASSLAVTGYQETQYF. CDR3 sequence (DNA): TGTGCCAGCAGCTTGGCCGTGACAGGGTACCAAGAGACCCAGTACTTC. The full variable domain, rest sourced from reference TRBV5-6 and TRBJ2-5, is DAGVTQSPTHLIKTRGQQVTLRCSPKSGHDTVSWYQQALGQGPQFIFQYYEEEERQRGNFPDRFSGHQFPNYSSELNVNALLLGDSALYLCASSLAVTGYQETQYFGPGTRLLVL.